The 28 T cell receptor beta chains in this list originate from one sample, sequenced in a study of shared clonotypes between healthy human individuals. Sequencing was performed with immunoSEQ multiplex PCR; in TCRdb, only in-frame clones are kept and a portion is missing. The sample lists 2 million to 2.5 million clones, roughly 92% occurring once. Sequenced sample: naive CD4+ T cells from PBMCs. Subset denoted: CD45RA+ positively selected. The receptors were gathered from a young man in good health. Some clones in this sample may be carry-over from other donors' samples.

The chain uses TRBV15 and TRBJ2-1; no clear D. This CDR3 has 13 residues. The V and J ends lost 5 bases and 7 bases respectively, with 12 bases between them. Looked up from germline, CDR1 is LNHNV and CDR2 is YYDKDF (reference sequence). The CDR3 here is CATSLGIRNEQFF. The CDR3 DNA sequence: TGTGCCACCAGCCTCGGTATTAGGAATGAGCAGTTCTTC.

In its sample, this clone was seen once. CDR3 in amino acids: CASSPSVHILVGEQFF. In DNA, the CDR3 is TGTGCCAGCAGCCCTAGCGTGCATATTCTGGTAGGTGAGCAGTTCTTC. V usage is TRBV28 and J usage is TRBJ2-1; D might be TRBD2 (6 bases). Germline lookup yields CDR1 MDHEN and CDR2 SYDVKM. The CDR3 is made up of 16 amino acids. V was pared by 6 bases and J by 9 bases, with 24 bases between.

In its sample, this clone was seen once. The rearrangement joins TRBV29-1 to TRBJ1-6; perhaps TRBD1 as D (5 bases). The CDR3 is 13 amino acids. V lost 7 bases and J lost 5, with 12 bases in between. Germline CDR1 and CDR2: SQVTM and ANQGSEA. CDR3 coding DNA: TGCAGCGCTAAGGGACGGGATAATTCACCCCTCCACTTT. Encoded protein: CSAKGRDNSPLHF.

V gene TRBV6-5 combines with J gene TRBJ2-7; D possibly corresponds to TRBD2 (6 bases). Trimming shortened V by 4 bases and J by 7 bases, and 17 bases separated the two germline ends. Per germline, CDR1 MNHEY and CDR2 SVGAGI. The CDR3 totals 14 residues. Here the CDR3 reads CASSSPTYAGEQYF. The CDR3 DNA reads as TGTGCCAGCAGTTCCCCGACTTACGCGGGAGAGCAGTACTTC.

V and J are TRBV10-3 and TRBJ1-2, with D tentatively TRBD1 (6 bases). Trimming took off 6 bases at V and 5 bases at J, with 16 bases between the two ends. The CDR3 runs 14 residues. Per germline, CDR1 ENHRY and CDR2 SYGVKD. The CDR3 loop is CAISPRGGGYGYTF. CDR3 nucleotide sequence: TGTGCCATCAGCCCCCGAGGGGGGGGGTATGGCTACACCTTC.

On this clone itself: Because the CDR3's place on the DNA is in doubt, the DNA is left out and the CDR3 is given as listed by TCRdb. The chain uses TRBV21-1 and TRBJ2-7; no DNA check was done on the table's D call, TRBD1. TRBV21-1 is designated a pseudogene. Counting both end residues, the CDR3 totals 16 amino acids. CDR3 sequence reads: CASSKEVATGTYEQYF.

The J gene is TRBJ1-4, the V gene TRBV5-5; D gene unclear. The CDR3 loop spans 15 amino acids. In germline, CDR1 is SGHKS, CDR2 YYEKEE (reference sequence). Trimming pared 4 bases from V and 8 bases from J, leaving 18 bases between. CDR3 DNA: TGTGCCAGCAGCCAGAGGACGTCCTCGGAGGAAAAACTGTTTTTT. Protein: CASSQRTSSEEKLFF.

This clone was seen just once. This chain uses TRBV5-6 with TRBJ1-4, with no clear D. CDR1 is SGHDT, CDR2 YYEEEE, per germline. Trimming removed 1 base from V and 5 bases from J, with 9 bases in between. CDR3 length equals 14 residues. CDR3 nucleotide sequence: TGTGCCAGCAGCTTGTTGACATACAATGAAAAACTGTTTTTT. It codes for CASSLLTYNEKLFF.

This clone was recorded once. The rearrangement uses TRBV5-1 and TRBJ2-5; TRBD2 aligns across 9 bases. This CDR3 comprises 15 residues. CDR1 and CDR2 from the germline V gene are SGHRS and YFSETQ. V gave up 4 bases and J gave up 4 bases; unmatched junction bases: 8. The CDR3 is CASSPIAGVGETQYF. The CDR3 DNA reads as TGCGCCAGCAGCCCCATAGCGGGAGTAGGAGAGACCCAGTACTTC. Supplemented by reference TRBV5-1 and TRBJ2-5, the full variable domain reads KAGVTQTPRYLIKTRGQQVTLSCSPISGHRSVSWYQQTPGQGLQFLFEYFSETQRNKGNFPGRFSGRQFSNSRSEMNVSTLELGDSALYLCASSPIAGVGETQYFGPGTRLLVL.

This clone was observed a few times. The rearrangement links TRBV7-9 to TRBJ1-1, with D possibly being TRBD1 (5 bases). V was pared by 6 bases and J by 5 bases, with 13 bases between. This CDR3 spans 13 amino acids. Germline CDR1 reads SEHNR; CDR2 reads FQNEAQ (reference sequence). The chain's CDR3 is CASRWGGETEAFF. CDR3 DNA: TGTGCCAGCAGGTGGGGGGGTGAGACTGAAGCTTTCTTT.

The chain joins TRBV10-1 to TRBJ2-5; 10 bases are shared with TRBD2. The CDR3 totals 15 residues. The germline V gene encodes CDR1 WNHNN and CDR2 SYGVQD (reference sequence). V shed 7 bases and J 2 bases; nucleotides not matched to a gene: 7. The CDR3 nucleotides are TGCGCCAGCAAACGACTAGCGGGCCTTCAAGAGACCCAGTACTTC. It encodes CASKRLAGLQETQYF.

The chain links TRBV6-5 to TRBJ2-7; 10 bases are a match to TRBD1. After removal of 2 bases from V and 5 bases from J, the junction contained 9 bases not matched to a gene. The CDR3 extends over 16 amino acids. Germline CDR1 MNHEY, CDR2 SVGAGI. The CDR3 coding sequence is TGTGCCAGCAGTTACAACCGGGACAGGGGTTTTAACGAGCAGTACTTC. Translation: CASSYNRDRGFNEQYF.

V and J are TRBV2 and TRBJ1-1; TRBD1 is a possible D gene (6 bases). The CDR3 runs to 11 residues. CDR1 and CDR2 (germline): SNHLY, FYNNEI. Deletions cut 7 bases from V and 9 bases from J, with 12 bases between. The CDR3: CASTTGPQAFF. CDR3 nucleotides: TGTGCCAGCACTACAGGGCCCCAAGCTTTCTTT.

V and J are TRBV7-3 and TRBJ2-3; possibly TRBD1 or TRBD2 for D (5 bases each). The CDR3 consists of 14 residues. Trimming shortened V by 3 bases and J by 0 bases, and 7 bases separated the two germline ends. Germline loops: CDR1 SGHTA, CDR2 FQGTGA. The DNA for the CDR3 is TGTGCCAGCAGCTTTGAGGGGAGCACAGATACGCAGTATTTT. Encoded protein: CASSFEGSTDTQYF.

The chain employs TRBV27 and TRBJ2-4; 8 bases line up with TRBD1. There are 14 residues in the CDR3. Germline trimming cut 5 bases from V and 4 bases from J; bases unmatched to any gene: 4. Germline V CDR1 and CDR2: MNHEY, SMNVEV (reference sequence). CDR3 coding DNA: TGTGCCAGCAGTGCCTGGGACAGGAAAAACATTCAGTACTTC. The encoded protein is CASSAWDRKNIQYF.

In nucleotides, the CDR3 is TGTGCCATCAGGCCCCTAGCAGGGTTAGCCTACGAGCAGTACTTC. Translated, it gives CAIRPLAGLAYEQYF. The chain uses TRBV10-3 and TRBJ2-7, with D possibly called TRBD1 or TRBD2 (5 bases each). Germline values: CDR1 ENHRY, CDR2 SYGVKD. This CDR3 has 15 residues. Trimming cost V 6 bases and J 2 bases, with 17 bases left between them.

The chain has TRBV7-9 and TRBJ1-5; 7 bases align to TRBD1. The CDR3 extends over 14 amino acids. CDR1 is SEHNR, CDR2 FQNEAQ, per germline (reference sequence). After removal of 2 bases from V and 7 bases from J, the junction contained 5 bases not matched to a gene. DNA for the CDR3: TGTGCCAGCAGCTTAACAGGGGCTGCGCAGCCCCAGCATTTT. Residues: CASSLTGAAQPQHF.

This chain links TRBV5-1 with TRBJ2-5; D might be TRBD1 (6 bases). The V and J ends lost 5 bases and 4 bases respectively, with 15 bases between them. This CDR3 spans 14 amino acids. Per the germline V gene, CDR1 is SGHRS and CDR2 is YFSETQ. In DNA form, the CDR3 reads TGCGCCAGCAGGGGGGCTGGGGCGGGAGAGACCCAGTACTTC. This codes for CASRGAGAGETQYF.

This chain uses TRBV28 with TRBJ1-5; TRBD1 matches 10 bases. The CDR3 is 17 amino acids. Trimming at V came to 5 bases and at J to 9 bases, leaving 16 bases not matched to a gene. CDR1 MDHEN and CDR2 SYDVKM come from the germline V gene. CDR3 protein: CASSATGTGAGAGPQHF. In nucleotides, the CDR3 is TGTGCCAGCAGTGCCACCGGGACAGGGGCCGGGGCCGGGCCCCAGCATTTT.

The gene calls are TRBV19 and TRBJ1-1; D gene unclear. The germline CDR1 and CDR2 sequences are LNHDA and SQIVND (reference sequence). This CDR3 has 13 amino acids. V shed 6 bases and J shed 1 base, with 9 bases lying between them. CDR3 in amino acids: CASSVQPNTEAFF. CDR3 coding DNA: TGTGCCAGTAGCGTACAGCCGAACACTGAAGCTTTCTTT. Variable domain in full (rest from reference TRBV19 and TRBJ1-1): DGGITQSPKYLFRKEGQNVTLSCEQNLNHDAMYWYRQDPGQGLRLIYYSQIVNDFQKGDIAEGYSVSREKKESFPLTVTSAQKNPTAFYLCASSVQPNTEAFFGQGTRLTVV.

J is TRBJ1-1 and V is TRBV28, with TRBD1 matching over 10 bases. Germline values: CDR1 MDHEN, CDR2 SYDVKM. This CDR3 has 17 amino acids. Trimming removed 5 bases from V and 6 bases from J; junction bases left unmatched: 15. The CDR3 is CASSLLRQGALKAEAFF. The CDR3 nucleotides are TGTGCCAGCAGTCTATTACGACAGGGGGCGCTTAAGGCTGAAGCTTTCTTT. The whole variable domain, filled in from reference TRBV28 and TRBJ1-1, reads DVKVTQSSRYLVKRTGEKVFLECVQDMDHENMFWYRQDPGLGLRLIYFSYDVKMKEKGDIPEGYSVSREKKERFSLILESASTNQTSMYLCASSLLRQGALKAEAFFGQGTRLTVV.

The V call is TRBV28, the J call TRBJ2-7; TRBD2 matches at 13 bases. This CDR3 contains 18 residues. CDR1 is MDHEN, CDR2 SYDVKM, per germline. After removal of 5 bases from V and 0 bases from J, the junction contained 10 bases not matched to a gene. DNA of the CDR3: TGTGCCAGCAGTCCTCCGGGACTAGCGGGAACCAACTCCTACGAGCAGTACTTC. It encodes CASSPPGLAGTNSYEQYF.

This clone was recorded only once. The chain employs TRBV5-1 and TRBJ1-2, with unresolved D. Germline V gives CDR1 SGHRS, CDR2 YFSETQ. The CDR3 contains 13 residues. Between the trimmed V and J ends, which lost 0 bases and 8 bases, there was a span of 11 bases. CDR3 coding DNA: TGCGCCAGCAGCTTGGAACGGGGAGGCGGCTACACCTTC. This translates into CASSLERGGGYTF.

The chain carries TRBV18 and TRBJ2-7; D might be TRBD2 (5 bases). The ends were cut back, 2 bases at V and 2 bases at J, with 16 bases in the middle. The CDR3 loop spans 16 amino acids. Germline CDR1 and CDR2: KGHSH and LQKENI. In DNA, the CDR3 is TGTGCCAGCTCACCATTGAGGGCCACTCTCACCTACGAGCAGTACTTC. Amino acid sequence: CASSPLRATLTYEQYF.

The chain couples TRBV5-4 to TRBJ2-7, with TRBD2 identical over 9 bases. The CDR3 loop spans 15 amino acids. The J segment lost 1 base and the V segment lost 3 bases, leaving 5 bases of the junction unmatched. In germline, CDR1 is SGHNT, CDR2 YYREEE (reference sequence). The chain's CDR3 is CASSSGTSISYEQYF. CDR3 nucleotide sequence: TGTGCCAGCAGCTCCGGGACTAGCATATCCTACGAGCAGTACTTC.

This chain connects TRBV2 to TRBJ1-2; D remains unclear. The V and J ends lost 2 bases and 8 bases respectively, with 12 bases between them. There are 13 residues in the CDR3. Germline V gives CDR1 SNHLY, CDR2 FYNNEI. This CDR3 is CASSEIELYGYTF. The DNA of the CDR3 is TGTGCCAGCAGTGAAATAGAACTCTACGGCTACACCTTC.

The rearrangement joins TRBV5-6 to TRBJ2-7; possible D gene TRBD1, 6 bases. The length of the CDR3 is 14 residues. Germline V gene lookup returns CDR1 SGHDT and CDR2 YYEEEE. The V end lost 1 base, the J end lost 7 bases, and 15 bases lay between the germline ends. The CDR3 loop is CASSLTNRVGEQYF. The DNA for the CDR3 is TGTGCCAGCAGCTTGACGAACAGGGTGGGGGAGCAGTACTTC. The full variable domain, rest sourced from reference TRBV5-6 and TRBJ2-7, is DAGVTQSPTHLIKTRGQQVTLRCSPKSGHDTVSWYQQALGQGPQFIFQYYEEEERQRGNFPDRFSGHQFPNYSSELNVNALLLGDSALYLCASSLTNRVGEQYFGPGTRLTVT.

This rearrangement joins TRBV6-6 to TRBJ2-7, with 7 bases identical to TRBD1. Trimming removed 5 bases from V and 3 bases from J; junction bases left unmatched: 7. The CDR3 spans 14 residues. CDR1 and CDR2 (germline): MNHNY, SVGAGI (reference sequence). CDR3 residues: CASSTGQAVYEQYF. The CDR3 DNA reads as TGTGCCAGCAGTACCGGACAGGCGGTCTACGAGCAGTACTTC.